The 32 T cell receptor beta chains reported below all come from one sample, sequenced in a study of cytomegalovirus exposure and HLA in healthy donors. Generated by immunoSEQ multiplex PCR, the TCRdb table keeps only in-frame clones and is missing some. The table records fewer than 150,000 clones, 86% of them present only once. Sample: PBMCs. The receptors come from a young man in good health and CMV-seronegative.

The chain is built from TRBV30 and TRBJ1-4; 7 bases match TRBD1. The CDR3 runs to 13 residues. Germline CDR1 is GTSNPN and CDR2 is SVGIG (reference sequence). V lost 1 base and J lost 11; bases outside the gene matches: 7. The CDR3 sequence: CAWSGAGGYKLFF. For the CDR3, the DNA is TGTGCCTGGAGTGGGGCAGGGGGGTACAAACTGTTTTTT.

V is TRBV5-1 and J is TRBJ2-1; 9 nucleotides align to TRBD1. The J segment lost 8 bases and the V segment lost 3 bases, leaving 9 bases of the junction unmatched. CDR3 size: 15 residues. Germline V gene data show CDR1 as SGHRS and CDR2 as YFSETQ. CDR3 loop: CASSSTGGRFDEQFF. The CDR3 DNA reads TGCGCCAGCAGCTCTACAGGGGGCAGATTCGATGAGCAGTTCTTC.

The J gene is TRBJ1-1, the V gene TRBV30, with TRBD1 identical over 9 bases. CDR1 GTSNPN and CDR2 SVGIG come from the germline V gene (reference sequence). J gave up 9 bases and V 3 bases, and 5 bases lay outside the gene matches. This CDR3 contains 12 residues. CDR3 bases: TGTGCCTGGAGCGGGACAGGGCTAAAAGCTTTCTTT. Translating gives CAWSGTGLKAFF. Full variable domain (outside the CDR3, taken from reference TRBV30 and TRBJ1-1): SQTIHQWPATLVQPVGSPLSLECTVEGTSNPNLYWYRQAAGRGLQLLFYSVGIGQISSEVPQNLSASRPQDRQFILSSKKLLLSDSGFYLCAWSGTGLKAFFGQGTRLTVV.

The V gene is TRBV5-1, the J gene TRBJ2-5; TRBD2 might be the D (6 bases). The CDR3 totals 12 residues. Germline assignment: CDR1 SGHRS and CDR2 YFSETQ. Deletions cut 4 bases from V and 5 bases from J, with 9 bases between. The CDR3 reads CASSGGRETQYF. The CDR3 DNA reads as TGCGCCAGCAGCGGAGGGAGGGAGACCCAGTACTTC.

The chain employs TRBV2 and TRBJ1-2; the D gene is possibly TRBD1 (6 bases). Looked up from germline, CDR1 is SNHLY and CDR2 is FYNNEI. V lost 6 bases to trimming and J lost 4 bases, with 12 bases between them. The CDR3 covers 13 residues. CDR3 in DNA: TGTGCCAGCAGGGAGACAGGACCCTATGGCTACACCTTC. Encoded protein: CASRETGPYGYTF.

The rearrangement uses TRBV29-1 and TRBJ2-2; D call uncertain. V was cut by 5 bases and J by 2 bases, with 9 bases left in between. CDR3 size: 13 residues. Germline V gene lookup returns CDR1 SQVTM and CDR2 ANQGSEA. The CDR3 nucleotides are TGCAGCGTTCGGCAGGCTAACACCGGGGAGCTGTTTTTT. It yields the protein CSVRQANTGELFF.

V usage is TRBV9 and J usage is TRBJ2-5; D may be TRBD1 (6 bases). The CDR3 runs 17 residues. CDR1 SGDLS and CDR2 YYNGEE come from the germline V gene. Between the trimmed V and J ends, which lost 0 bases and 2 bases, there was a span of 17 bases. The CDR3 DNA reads TGTGCCAGCAGCGTAGATCCCCCAGGGGCTCGGCAAGAGACCCAGTACTTC. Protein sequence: CASSVDPPGARQETQYF.

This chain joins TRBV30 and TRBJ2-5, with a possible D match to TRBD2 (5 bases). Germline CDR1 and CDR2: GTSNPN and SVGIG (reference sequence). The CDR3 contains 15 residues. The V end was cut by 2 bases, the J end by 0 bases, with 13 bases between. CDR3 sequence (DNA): TGTGCCTGGAGTTCTTATGTCGGGAACCAAGAGACCCAGTACTTC. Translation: CAWSSYVGNQETQYF.

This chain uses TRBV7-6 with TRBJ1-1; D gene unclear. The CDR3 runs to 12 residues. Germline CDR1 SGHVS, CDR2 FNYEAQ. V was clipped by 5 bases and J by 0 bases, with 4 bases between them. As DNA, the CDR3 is TGTGCCAGCAGCCAGATGAACACTGAAGCTTTCTTT. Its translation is CASSQMNTEAFF.

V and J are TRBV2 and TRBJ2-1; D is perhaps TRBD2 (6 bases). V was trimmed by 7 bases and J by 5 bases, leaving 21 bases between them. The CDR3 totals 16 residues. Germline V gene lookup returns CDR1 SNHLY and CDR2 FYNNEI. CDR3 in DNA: TGTGCCAGCAATGGCGTAGCGGAGGAAGTCGACAATGAGCAGTTCTTC. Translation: CASNGVAEEVDNEQFF.

CDR3 loop: CASSPGQGRHNEQFF. For the CDR3, the DNA is TGTGCCAGCAGTCCAGGACAGGGGAGGCACAATGAGCAGTTCTTC. The chain uses TRBV27 and TRBJ2-1; 9 bases agree with TRBD1. The CDR3 has 15 amino acids. Trimming removed 5 bases from V and 5 bases from J; junction bases left unmatched: 7. In germline, CDR1 is MNHEY, CDR2 SMNVEV (reference sequence).

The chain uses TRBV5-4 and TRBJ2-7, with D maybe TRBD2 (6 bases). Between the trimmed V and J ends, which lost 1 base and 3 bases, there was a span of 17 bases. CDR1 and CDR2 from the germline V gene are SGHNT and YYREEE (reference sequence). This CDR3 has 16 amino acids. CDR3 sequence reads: CASSLTPRQGGYEQYF. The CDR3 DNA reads TGTGCCAGCAGCTTGACTCCGAGGCAGGGAGGCTACGAGCAGTACTTC.

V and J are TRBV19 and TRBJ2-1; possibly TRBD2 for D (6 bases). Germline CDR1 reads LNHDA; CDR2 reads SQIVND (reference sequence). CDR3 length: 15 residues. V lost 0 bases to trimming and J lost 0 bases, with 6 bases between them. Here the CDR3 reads CASSIERDSYNEQFF. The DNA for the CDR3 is TGTGCCAGTAGTATAGAGCGGGACTCCTACAATGAGCAGTTCTTC.

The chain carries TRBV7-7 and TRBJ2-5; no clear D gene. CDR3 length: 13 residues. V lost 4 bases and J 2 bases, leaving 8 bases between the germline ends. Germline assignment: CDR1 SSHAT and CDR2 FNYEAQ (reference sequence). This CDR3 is CASSSQVQETQYF. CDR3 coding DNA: TGTGCCAGCAGCTCGCAGGTACAAGAGACCCAGTACTTC.

CDR3 region: CASTETGGVGGYTF. CDR3 coding DNA: TGTGCCAGCACCGAGACAGGGGGCGTGGGTGGCTACACCTTC. This chain joins TRBV5-4 and TRBJ1-2; 10 bases agree with TRBD1. Trimming cost V 6 bases and J 7 bases; bases outside gene matches: 9. Germline CDR1 is SGHNT and CDR2 is YYREEE (reference sequence). The CDR3 consists of 14 residues.

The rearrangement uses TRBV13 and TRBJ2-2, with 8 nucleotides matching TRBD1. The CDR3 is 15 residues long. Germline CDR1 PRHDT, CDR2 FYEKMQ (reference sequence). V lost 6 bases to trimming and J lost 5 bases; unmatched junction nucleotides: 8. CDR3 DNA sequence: TGTGCCAGCAGACCCCAGGGGGCGGGGACCGGGGAGCTGTTTTTT. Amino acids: CASRPQGAGTGELFF.

CDR3 DNA sequence: TGCGCCAGCAGCCAAAGACAGGGGGCATTGTCCTACGAGCAGTACTTC. It translates to CASSQRQGALSYEQYF. The chain employs TRBV5-1 and TRBJ2-7; 10 positions match TRBD1. The V gene end was trimmed by 4 bases and the J gene end by 1 base; junction bases not matched to a gene: 8. The CDR3 length is 16 residues. Per germline, CDR1 SGHRS and CDR2 YFSETQ.

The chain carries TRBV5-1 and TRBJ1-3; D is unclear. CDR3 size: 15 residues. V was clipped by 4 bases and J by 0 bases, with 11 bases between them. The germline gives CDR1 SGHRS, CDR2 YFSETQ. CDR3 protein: CASSPTLNSGNTIYF. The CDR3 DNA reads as TGCGCCAGCAGCCCGACACTCAACTCTGGAAACACCATATATTTT.

The CDR3 sequence: CASSIWRLDDNQPQHF. The CDR3 nucleotides are TGTGCCAGTAGTATCTGGAGATTAGATGACAATCAGCCCCAGCATTTT. This chain connects TRBV19 to TRBJ1-5; D gene ambiguous. Germline V CDR1 and CDR2: LNHDA, SQIVND (reference sequence). V was clipped by 3 bases and J by 3 bases, with 15 bases between them. The CDR3 runs to 16 residues.

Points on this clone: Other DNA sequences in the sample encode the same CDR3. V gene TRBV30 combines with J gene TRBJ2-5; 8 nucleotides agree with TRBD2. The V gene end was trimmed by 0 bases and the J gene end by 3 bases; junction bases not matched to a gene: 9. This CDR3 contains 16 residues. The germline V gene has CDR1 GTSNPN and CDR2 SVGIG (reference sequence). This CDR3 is CAWSVVSGAAKETQYF. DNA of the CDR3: TGTGCCTGGAGTGTGGTTAGCGGGGCGGCAAAAGAGACCCAGTACTTC.

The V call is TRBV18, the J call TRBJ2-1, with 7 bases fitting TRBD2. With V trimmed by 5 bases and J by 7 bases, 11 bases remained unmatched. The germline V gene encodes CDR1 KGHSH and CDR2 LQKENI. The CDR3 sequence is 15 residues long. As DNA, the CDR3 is TGTGCCAGCTCATCCCTGATGACTAGCAGGAATGAGCAGTTCTTC. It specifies CASSSLMTSRNEQFF.

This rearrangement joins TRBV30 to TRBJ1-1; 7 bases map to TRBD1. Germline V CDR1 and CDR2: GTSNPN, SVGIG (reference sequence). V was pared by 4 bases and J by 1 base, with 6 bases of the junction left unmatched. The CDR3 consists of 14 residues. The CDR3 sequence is CAWTPGTANTEAFF. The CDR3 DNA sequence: TGTGCCTGGACTCCTGGGACAGCGAACACTGAAGCTTTCTTT.

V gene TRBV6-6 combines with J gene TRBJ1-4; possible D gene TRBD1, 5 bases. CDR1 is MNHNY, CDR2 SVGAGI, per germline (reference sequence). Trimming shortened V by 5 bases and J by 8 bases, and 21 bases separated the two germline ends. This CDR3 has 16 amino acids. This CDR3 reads CASSAARGKGREKLFF. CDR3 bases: TGTGCCAGCAGTGCCGCCCGAGGCAAGGGGAGGGAAAAACTGTTTTTT.

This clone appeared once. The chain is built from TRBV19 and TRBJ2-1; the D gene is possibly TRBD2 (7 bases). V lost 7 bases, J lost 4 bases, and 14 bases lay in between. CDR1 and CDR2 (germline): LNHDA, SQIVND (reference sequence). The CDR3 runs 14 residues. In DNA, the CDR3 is TGTGCCAGTAATGGGGGGGGGCTTTACAATGAGCAGTTCTTC. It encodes CASNGGGLYNEQFF. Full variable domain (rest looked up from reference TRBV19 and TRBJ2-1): DGGITQSPKYLFRKEGQNVTLSCEQNLNHDAMYWYRQDPGQGLRLIYYSQIVNDFQKGDIAEGYSVSREKKESFPLTVTSAQKNPTAFYLCASNGGGLYNEQFFGPGTRLTVL.

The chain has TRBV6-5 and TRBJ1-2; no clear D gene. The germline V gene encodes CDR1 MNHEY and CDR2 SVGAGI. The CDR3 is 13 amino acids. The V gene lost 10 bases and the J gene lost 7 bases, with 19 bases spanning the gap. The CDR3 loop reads CATQTVRLPGYTF. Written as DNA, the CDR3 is TGTGCCACCCAAACAGTTCGGCTTCCTGGCTACACCTTC.

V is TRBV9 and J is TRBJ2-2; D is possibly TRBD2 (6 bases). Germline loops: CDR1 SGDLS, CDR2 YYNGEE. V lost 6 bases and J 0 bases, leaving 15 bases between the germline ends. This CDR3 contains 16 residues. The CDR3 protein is CASTKNSGTNTGELFF. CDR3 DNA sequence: TGTGCCAGCACCAAGAATAGCGGAACGAACACCGGGGAGCTGTTTTTT.

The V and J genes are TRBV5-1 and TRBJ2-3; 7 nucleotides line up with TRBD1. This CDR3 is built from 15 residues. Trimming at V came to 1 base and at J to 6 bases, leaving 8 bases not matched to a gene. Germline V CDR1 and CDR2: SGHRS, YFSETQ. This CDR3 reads CASSLRGTARDTQYF. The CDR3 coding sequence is TGCGCCAGCAGCTTGAGGGGGACAGCCAGGGATACGCAGTATTTT.

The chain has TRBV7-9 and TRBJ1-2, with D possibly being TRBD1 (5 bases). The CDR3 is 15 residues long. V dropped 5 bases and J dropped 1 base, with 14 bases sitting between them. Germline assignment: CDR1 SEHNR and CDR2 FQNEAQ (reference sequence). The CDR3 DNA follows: TGTGCCAGCAGCCCACCCGACAGCCGTAACTATGGCTACACCTTC. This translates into CASSPPDSRNYGYTF.

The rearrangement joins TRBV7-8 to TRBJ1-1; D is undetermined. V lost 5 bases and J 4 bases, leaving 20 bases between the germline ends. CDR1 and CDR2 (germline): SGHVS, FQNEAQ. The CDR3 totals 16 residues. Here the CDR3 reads CASSPPAGGRGTEAFF. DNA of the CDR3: TGTGCCAGCAGCCCCCCGGCCGGAGGCCGAGGCACTGAAGCTTTCTTT.

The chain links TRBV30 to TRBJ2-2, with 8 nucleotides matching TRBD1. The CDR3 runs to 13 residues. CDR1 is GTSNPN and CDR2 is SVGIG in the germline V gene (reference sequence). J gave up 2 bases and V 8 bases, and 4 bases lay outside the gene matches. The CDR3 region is CARTGINTGELFF. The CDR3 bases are TGTGCCCGGACAGGGATAAACACCGGGGAGCTGTTTTTT.

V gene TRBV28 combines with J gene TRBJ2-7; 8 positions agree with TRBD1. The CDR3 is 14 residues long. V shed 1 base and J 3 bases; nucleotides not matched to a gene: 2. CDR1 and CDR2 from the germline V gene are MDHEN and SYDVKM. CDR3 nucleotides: TGTGCCAGCAGTTTATTGGACAGGGTCTACGAGCAGTACTTC. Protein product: CASSLLDRVYEQYF.

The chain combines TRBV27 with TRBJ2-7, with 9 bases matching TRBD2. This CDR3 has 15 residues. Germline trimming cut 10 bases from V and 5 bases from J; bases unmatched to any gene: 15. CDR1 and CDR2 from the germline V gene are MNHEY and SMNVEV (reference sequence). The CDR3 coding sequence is TGTGCCACCACACCCACCGGGACTAGCTTGCACGAGCAGTACTTC. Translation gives CATTPTGTSLHEQYF.